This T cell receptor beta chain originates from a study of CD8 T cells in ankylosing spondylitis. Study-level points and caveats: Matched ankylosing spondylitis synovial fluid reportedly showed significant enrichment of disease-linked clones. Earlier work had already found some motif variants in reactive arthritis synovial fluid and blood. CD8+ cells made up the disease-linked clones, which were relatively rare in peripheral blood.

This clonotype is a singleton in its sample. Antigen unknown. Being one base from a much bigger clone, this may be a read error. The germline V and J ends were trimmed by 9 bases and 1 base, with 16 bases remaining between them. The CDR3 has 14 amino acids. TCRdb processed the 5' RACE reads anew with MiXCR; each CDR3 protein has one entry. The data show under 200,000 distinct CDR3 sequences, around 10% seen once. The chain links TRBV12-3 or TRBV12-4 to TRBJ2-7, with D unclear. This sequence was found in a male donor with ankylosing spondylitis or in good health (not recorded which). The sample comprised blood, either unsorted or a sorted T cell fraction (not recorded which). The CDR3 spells CARSPQTESYEQYF. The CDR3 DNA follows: TGTGCCAGGAGTCCTCAAACTGAATCCTACGAGCAGTACTTC.